This TCR beta chain was captured in a study of T-cell reconstitution after alpha-beta-depleted transplantation in children. Turning to this clonotype: One end of the junction fails to match germline, which may point to a read error.

A TCRbeta library incorporating unique molecular identifiers was prepared. TCRdb recomputed calls from the PCR reads with MiXCR, one row per CDR3 protein. Of around 960,000 distinct CDR3 sequences listed, about 29% are singletons. CDR1 is SGHRS and CDR2 is YFSETQ in the germline V gene. The CDR3 runs 15 residues. The chain is built from TRBV5-1 and TRBJ2-3; D gene ambiguous. The material was PBMCs, mostly from graft donor cells, obtained 360 days after TCRalphabeta/CD19-depleted stem cell transplant. The TCR sequence derives from a boy under two years old who had a stem cell transplant for SCID, so the T cells may come from the graft donor. The CDR3 here is CASSLDTASTDTQYF. The CDR3 DNA reads as TGTGCCAGCAGCTTAGACACAGCTAGCACAGATACGCAGTATTTT.